The next 27 T cell receptor beta chains were all read from a single sample in a study of blood T cell repertoires in COVID-19. Repertoires were generated with immunoSEQ multiplex PCR, while TCRdb's copy carries only in-frame clones and drops some. The data show around 230,000 clones, roughly 80% seen once. The specimen was peripheral blood. These receptors were obtained from a woman over 75 with acute or convalescent COVID-19.

The V call is TRBV10-3, the J call TRBJ2-5; 7 bases align to TRBD1. Germline V gives CDR1 ENHRY, CDR2 SYGVKD. CDR3 length equals 13 residues. The J segment lost 4 bases and the V segment lost 8 bases, leaving 7 bases of the junction unmatched. CDR3 DNA: TGTGCCATCCGAGGGGGCTCGGGAGAGACCCAGTACTTC. Amino acid sequence: CAIRGGSGETQYF.

The chain couples TRBV7-9 to TRBJ1-1; tentatively, D is TRBD1 (6 bases). Per the germline V gene, CDR1 is SEHNR and CDR2 is FQNEAQ (reference sequence). The CDR3 runs to 15 residues. Trimming shortened V by 5 bases and J by 2 bases, and 15 bases separated the two germline ends. CDR3 sequence (DNA): TGTGCCAGCAGCCCATCCGGGACACTAAACACTGAAGCTTTCTTT. It translates to CASSPSGTLNTEAFF.

The CDR3 nucleotides read TGTGCCAGTAGTGCTCAGGGATTCAGCAATCAGCCCCAGCATTTT. It encodes CASSAQGFSNQPQHF. This rearrangement joins TRBV19 to TRBJ1-5, with D possibly matching TRBD1 (5 bases). Germline CDR1 LNHDA, CDR2 SQIVND (reference sequence). Trimming shortened V by 5 bases and J by 1 base, and 12 bases separated the two germline ends. The length of the CDR3 is 15 residues.

The chain has TRBV5-1 and TRBJ2-3; 9 nucleotides align to TRBD2. The CDR3 contains 15 residues. Germline V lookup: CDR1 SGHRS, CDR2 YFSETQ. Trimming took 5 bases from V and 2 from J; bases not matched to a gene: 6. The CDR3 coding sequence is TGCGCCAGCAGGCTAGCGGGGTCCTCCACAGATACGCAGTATTTT. This encodes CASRLAGSSTDTQYF. The full variable domain, rest sourced from reference TRBV5-1 and TRBJ2-3, is KAGVTQTPRYLIKTRGQQVTLSCSPISGHRSVSWYQQTPGQGLQFLFEYFSETQRNKGNFPGRFSGRQFSNSRSEMNVSTLELGDSALYLCASRLAGSSTDTQYFGPGTRLTVL.

This rearrangement joins TRBV29-1 to TRBJ2-1; D is possibly TRBD1 (6 bases). V lost 4 bases to trimming and J lost 3 bases, with 10 bases between them. This CDR3 has 13 amino acids. Germline CDR1 SQVTM, CDR2 ANQGSEA. CDR3 in DNA: TGCAGCGTTGCCAGGGGCAACTACAATGAGCAGTTCTTC. Protein: CSVARGNYNEQFF.

This rearrangement joins TRBV11-2 to TRBJ1-6; 7 bases match TRBD1. The V gene end was trimmed by 6 bases and the J gene end by 3 bases; junction bases not matched to a gene: 8. The CDR3 is 16 residues long. CDR1 SGHAT and CDR2 FQNNGV come from the germline V gene. In DNA, the CDR3 is TGTGCCAGCAGACGACAGGGAGGTCGCTATAATTCACCCCTCCACTTT. It specifies CASRRQGGRYNSPLHF.

V is TRBV7-3 and J is TRBJ2-5; D uncertain. V was clipped by 3 bases and J by 2 bases, with 7 bases between them. Germline CDR1 and CDR2: SGHTA and FQGTGA. This CDR3 has 13 residues. CDR3 DNA: TGTGCCAGCAGCTTTACCACACAAGAGACCCAGTACTTC. This codes for CASSFTTQETQYF.

The CDR3: CASSDPRGRWQPQHF. CDR3 in DNA: TGTGCCAGCAGTGATCCCAGGGGGCGTTGGCAGCCCCAGCATTTT. The rearrangement links TRBV28 to TRBJ1-5; 8 bases agree with TRBD1. V lost 5 bases, J lost 7 bases, and 10 bases stayed unmatched. Germline V gene sequence: CDR1 MDHEN, CDR2 SYDVKM. The CDR3 covers 15 residues.

The chain combines TRBV14 with TRBJ2-6; D is unclear. In germline, CDR1 is SGHDN, CDR2 FVKESK. Deletions cut 5 bases from V and 0 bases from J, with 2 bases between. This CDR3 region has 13 residues. In DNA, the CDR3 is TGTGCCAGCAGCTACTCTGGGGCCAACGTCCTGACTTTC. This encodes CASSYSGANVLTF.

V and J are TRBV6-5 and TRBJ2-1; TRBD2 matches at 10 bases. Germline trimming cut 4 bases from V and 14 bases from J; bases unmatched to any gene: 8. Germline-derived CDR1 and CDR2 are MNHEY and SVGAGI. This CDR3 region has 13 residues. Here the CDR3 reads CASSSPGTSVEFF. The CDR3 nucleotides are TGTGCCAGCAGTTCCCCCGGGACTAGCGTGGAGTTCTTC.

The chain combines TRBV29-1 with TRBJ1-2, with D unclear. Germline CDR1 is SQVTM and CDR2 is ANQGSEA. This CDR3 is built from 15 residues. Trimming shortened V by 6 bases and J by 1 base, and 18 bases separated the two germline ends. DNA of the CDR3: TGCAGCGTCGCTAGCGACGGTAGGAATAACTATGGCTACACCTTC. As protein: CSVASDGRNNYGYTF.

The rearrangement uses TRBV5-1 and TRBJ2-7; possibly TRBD2 for D (5 bases). Germline CDR1 and CDR2: SGHRS and YFSETQ. The CDR3 runs 14 residues. The V and J ends lost 0 bases and 2 bases respectively, with 9 bases between them. The CDR3 DNA follows: TGCGCCAGCAGCTTGGTCCCCGGGACCTACGAGCAGTACTTC. Translation gives CASSLVPGTYEQYF.

The J gene is TRBJ2-7, the V gene TRBV9; TRBD1 aligns across 10 bases. Trimming at V came to 6 bases and at J to 5 bases, leaving 11 bases not matched to a gene. The CDR3 runs 15 residues. In germline, CDR1 is SGDLS, CDR2 YYNGEE. The CDR3 nucleotides read TGTGCCAGCAAAACTGACAGGGGGCCAAACGACGAGCAGTACTTC. Amino acids: CASKTDRGPNDEQYF.

J is TRBJ2-2 and V is TRBV5-1; 9 nucleotides match TRBD1. From germline, CDR1 is SGHRS and CDR2 YFSETQ. The ends lost 3 bases at V and 7 bases at J; junction bases unmatched: 7. This CDR3 is built from 15 residues. The CDR3 protein is CASSSGTGWVGELFF. CDR3 bases: TGCGCCAGCAGCTCCGGGACAGGGTGGGTCGGGGAGCTGTTTTTT.

The chain couples TRBV7-2 to TRBJ2-5; 11 nucleotides line up with TRBD2. This CDR3 region has 16 residues. V was clipped by 6 bases and J by 5 bases; unmatched bases: 11. CDR1 is SGHTA and CDR2 is FQGNSA in the germline V gene. CDR3 DNA: TGTGCCAGCAGAAGAAGTAGCGGGGGGGCCGGGGAGACCCAGTACTTC. Residues: CASRRSSGGAGETQYF.

The chain has TRBV2 and TRBJ2-1; possible D gene TRBD1, 6 bases. Germline-derived CDR1 and CDR2 are SNHLY and FYNNEI. V lost 2 bases, J lost 1 base, and 9 bases lay in between. This CDR3 has 15 amino acids. This chain's CDR3 is CASSEQGGSYNEQFF. CDR3 sequence (DNA): TGTGCCAGCAGTGAACAAGGGGGATCCTACAATGAGCAGTTCTTC.

V is TRBV6-5 and J is TRBJ1-4; 9 bases are shared with TRBD1. The trim removed 6 bases at V and 7 bases at J, leaving 6 bases unmatched. The V gene's germline CDR1 is MNHEY and CDR2 SVGAGI. This CDR3 region has 14 residues. The CDR3: CASSFGTGTEKLFF. The CDR3 DNA reads as TGTGCCAGCAGCTTCGGGACAGGGACTGAAAAACTGTTTTTT.

The chain is built from TRBV10-1 and TRBJ1-1; a weak D match, TRBD1 (6 bases). The length of the CDR3 is 15 residues. CDR1 and CDR2 (germline): WNHNN, SYGVQD (reference sequence). V dropped 4 bases and J dropped 1 base, with 13 bases sitting between them. The DNA of the CDR3 is TGCGCCAGCAGTGCTACGGCACAGGGGAACACTGAAGCTTTCTTT. Protein product: CASSATAQGNTEAFF.

The J gene is TRBJ2-1, the V gene TRBV18; 9 nucleotides align to TRBD2. Germline trimming cut 1 base from V and 4 bases from J; bases unmatched to any gene: 2. This CDR3 spans 15 amino acids. The germline CDR1 and CDR2 sequences are KGHSH and LQKENI. In nucleotides, the CDR3 is TGTGCCAGCTCACCACTAGCGGGGGCATACAATGAGCAGTTCTTC. The encoded protein is CASSPLAGAYNEQFF.

This clone was counted once. The chain is built from TRBV6-5 and TRBJ2-3; TRBD1 matches 8 bases. This CDR3 is 15 amino acids long. The V and J ends lost 6 bases and 3 bases, in that order; junction bases with no gene match: 8. Germline assignment: CDR1 MNHEY and CDR2 SVGAGI. Here the CDR3 DNA reads TGTGCCAGCAGGCGGCAGGGGGCTGGAACAGATACGCAGTATTTT. This sequence encodes CASRRQGAGTDTQYF.

The genes are TRBV27 and TRBJ2-3, with 12 bases lining up with TRBD2. Trimming at V came to 4 bases and at J to 2 bases, leaving 7 bases not matched to a gene. The CDR3 is made up of 17 amino acids. Germline CDR1 reads MNHEY; CDR2 reads SMNVEV (reference sequence). CDR3 nucleotide sequence: TGTGCCAGCAGTTCCCGACTAGCGGGGGTGATCACAGATACGCAGTATTTT. Encoded protein: CASSSRLAGVITDTQYF.

The rearrangement uses TRBV3-1 (or the pseudogene TRBV3-2) and TRBJ1-2, with unresolved D. The V end was cut by 0 bases, the J end by 7 bases, with 9 bases between. CDR1 and CDR2 from the germline V gene are LGHDT and YNNKEL (reference sequence). The CDR3 runs to 13 residues. Written as DNA, the CDR3 is TGTGCCAGCAGCCAAGATCGGGATCGTGGCTACACCTTC. Residues: CASSQDRDRGYTF.

This clone has just one count. V gene TRBV11-2 combines with J gene TRBJ1-3; D remains unclear. CDR1 SGHAT and CDR2 FQNNGV come from the germline V gene. V was clipped by 3 bases and J by 4 bases, with 7 bases between them. The CDR3 extends over 13 amino acids. The CDR3 region has the DNA TGTGCCAGCAGCTTGGGGAGGGGAAACACCATATATTTT. It specifies CASSLGRGNTIYF.

This rearrangement joins TRBV28 to TRBJ1-2; a possible D gene is TRBD1 (5 bases). Germline V CDR1 and CDR2: MDHEN, SYDVKM. V was clipped by 5 bases and J by 5 bases, with 27 bases between them. The CDR3 contains 18 residues. The CDR3 is CASSETPWEGPLGYGYTF. The CDR3 DNA is TGTGCCAGCAGTGAGACGCCGTGGGAGGGGCCTCTTGGTTATGGCTACACCTTC.

The V and J genes are TRBV19 and TRBJ1-5, with D uncertain. This CDR3 region has 16 residues. Germline V gives CDR1 LNHDA, CDR2 SQIVND (reference sequence). V dropped 8 bases and J dropped 0 bases, with 17 bases sitting between them. Written as DNA, the CDR3 is TGTGCCAGTCCTTACATCGGAGGCAATAGCAATCAGCCCCAGCATTTT. This gives the protein CASPYIGGNSNQPQHF.

The V call is TRBV5-1, the J call TRBJ1-6, with D perhaps matching TRBD1 (5 bases). The V end was cut by 3 bases, the J end by 7 bases, with 17 bases between. The CDR3 totals 16 residues. Per germline, CDR1 SGHRS and CDR2 YFSETQ. The CDR3 spells CASSSNPGTPNSPLHF. In DNA form, the CDR3 reads TGCGCCAGCAGCTCGAACCCCGGGACTCCAAATTCACCCCTCCACTTT. The full variable domain, in which reference TRBV5-1 and TRBJ1-6 provide the parts outside the CDR3, is KAGVTQTPRYLIKTRGQQVTLSCSPISGHRSVSWYQQTPGQGLQFLFEYFSETQRNKGNFPGRFSGRQFSNSRSEMNVSTLELGDSALYLCASSSNPGTPNSPLHFGNGTRLTVT.

This clone was recorded once. The chain uses TRBV29-1 and TRBJ2-3; 8 bases line up with TRBD2. The CDR3 has 16 residues. Trimming cost V 2 bases and J 2 bases; bases outside gene matches: 9. CDR1 and CDR2 from the germline V gene are SQVTM and ANQGSEA. CDR3 sequence: CSVEPREATSTDTQYF. The DNA for the CDR3 is TGCAGCGTTGAACCGCGGGAGGCTACCTCCACAGATACGCAGTATTTT.